These 21 T cell receptor beta chains were sequenced from one sample in a study of regulatory T cells in long-lasting Graves disease. According to the study, TCR beta libraries were built with iRepertoire HTBI primers and CDR3-region Arm-PCR. TCRdb reprocessed the multiplex PCR reads with MiXCR, giving one entry per CDR3 protein. Among 400,000 to 450,000 distinct CDR3 sequences listed, 15% were seen once. As to time point: newly diagnosed GD, antithyroid drugs for less than 3 months. PBMC-extracted RNA yielded the TCR library. This same sample was also taken into another study, of T cells in Graves' hyperthyroidism and ophthalmopathy.

Material: peripheral blood mononuclear cells (PBMCs), obtained at new diagnosis, from a patient treated with antithyroid drugs. These receptors were taken from a woman younger than 45 with Graves disease.

This clonotype has a count of ten or more. This chain links TRBV20-1 with TRBJ2-7, with 12 bases identical to TRBD2. CDR3 length: 16 amino acids. After removal of 6 bases from V and 0 bases from J, the junction contained 9 bases not matched to a gene. Germline lookup yields CDR1 DFQATT and CDR2 SNEGSKA (reference sequence). The CDR3: CSAAAGLAGISYEQYF. Here the CDR3 DNA reads TGCAGTGCCGCTGCCGGACTAGCGGGGATCTCCTACGAGCAGTACTTC.

J is TRBJ2-7 and V is TRBV7-9; D assignment may be TRBD1 or TRBD2 (7 bases each). This CDR3 contains 18 residues. In germline, CDR1 is SEHNR, CDR2 FQNEAQ (reference sequence). V was shortened by 5 bases and J by 7 bases, with 30 bases between the two germline ends. The CDR3 sequence: CASSPPTGMQGGVGEQYF. The CDR3 coding sequence is TGTGCCAGCAGCCCACCGACTGGCATGCAGGGGGGGGTTGGTGAGCAGTACTTC.

This clonotype was detected ten times or more. This chain joins TRBV11-2 and TRBJ1-1, with a possible D match to TRBD1 (6 bases). Per the germline V gene, CDR1 is SGHAT and CDR2 is FQNNGV. V gave up 5 bases and J gave up 4 bases, with 14 bases separating them. The CDR3 contains 14 residues. CDR3 protein: CASSQGGVGTEAFF. CDR3 in DNA: TGTGCCAGCAGCCAAGGGGGGGTCGGCACTGAAGCTTTCTTT.

This clonotype was seen at least ten times. The rearrangement joins TRBV28 to TRBJ2-1, with TRBD2 identical over 8 bases. The ends lost 4 bases at V and 2 bases at J; junction bases unmatched: 7. The CDR3 runs 16 residues. Germline V gives CDR1 MDHEN, CDR2 SYDVKM. The CDR3 DNA reads TGTGCCAGCAGTTCAGCCGGGAGGGGCGCCTACAATGAGCAGTTCTTC. Translated, it gives CASSSAGRGAYNEQFF.

This clonotype has ten or more counts. The chain carries TRBV5-5 and TRBJ2-7; 9 bases are shared with TRBD2. With 2 bases clipped from V and 2 bases from J, the junction kept 5 bases outside the gene matches. The CDR3 consists of 15 residues. CDR1 and CDR2 (germline): SGHKS, YYEKEE (reference sequence). CDR3 coding DNA: TGTGCCAGCAGCTTTAGACTAGCGGTAACCTACGAGCAGTACTTC. It yields the protein CASSFRLAVTYEQYF.

This clonotype has ten or more counts. This chain connects TRBV9 to TRBJ2-1; no definite D call. The CDR3 is 13 residues long. Germline CDR1 SGDLS, CDR2 YYNGEE. V lost 4 bases to trimming and J lost 4 bases, with 9 bases between them. The CDR3 loop is CASSLLDYNEQFF. CDR3 bases: TGTGCCAGCAGCCTCTTGGATTACAATGAGCAGTTCTTC.

This clonotype has a count of ten or more. This chain connects TRBV11-2 to TRBJ2-7, with D uncertain. Germline V CDR1 and CDR2: SGHAT, FQNNGV. V was cut by 5 bases and J by 3 bases, with 8 bases left in between. The CDR3 covers 12 residues. CDR3 coding DNA: TGTGCCAGCAGCATCGTGAGCTACGAGCAGTACTTC. It yields the protein CASSIVSYEQYF. The full variable domain, in which reference TRBV11-2 and TRBJ2-7 provide the parts outside the CDR3, is EAGVAQSPRYKIIEKRQSVAFWCNPISGHATLYWYQQILGQGPKLLIQFQNNGVVDDSQLPKDRFSAERLKGVDSTLKIQPAKLEDSAVYLCASSIVSYEQYFGPGTRLTVT.

The chain uses TRBV28 and TRBJ2-4; maybe TRBD1 (5 bases). V was cut by 3 bases and J by 1 base, with 16 bases left in between. The CDR3 consists of 17 residues. Looked up from germline, CDR1 is MDHEN and CDR2 is SYDVKM. The CDR3 sequence: CASSFSFRVVAKNIQYF. The CDR3 DNA reads TGTGCCAGCAGTTTCTCGTTCAGGGTAGTGGCCAAAAACATTCAGTACTTC.

V and J are TRBV12-3 or TRBV12-4 and TRBJ1-2; D unclear. This CDR3 has 12 amino acids. Trimming cost V 4 bases and J 8 bases, with 11 bases left between them. The CDR3, as DNA: TGTGCCAGCAGTTCGGCGATAGTGGGCTACACCTTC. It specifies CASSSAIVGYTF.

This clonotype was observed many times. This CDR3 is CSARAQGRVLETQYF. The CDR3 coding sequence is TGCAGTGCTAGGGCGCAGGGGCGCGTATTAGAGACCCAGTACTTC. The chain joins TRBV20-1 to TRBJ2-5, with D tentatively TRBD1 (6 bases). V was trimmed by 3 bases and J by 4 bases, leaving 18 bases between them. Germline assignment: CDR1 DFQATT and CDR2 SNEGSKA (reference sequence). The CDR3 has 15 residues.

About this clonotype itself: A much bigger clone sits one base away, suggesting this may be a read error. V and J are TRBV24-1 and TRBJ2-7; TRBD1 matches 9 bases. The CDR3 has 12 amino acids. Germline assignment: CDR1 KGHDR and CDR2 SFDVKD. J lost 6 bases, V lost 8 bases, and 4 bases had no gene match. CDR3 protein: CATKGQGAEQYF. The CDR3 DNA reads TGTGCCACCAAGGGACAGGGCGCCGAGCAGTACTTC.

This clonotype was seen a handful of times. The gene calls are TRBV4-1 and TRBJ1-1; tentative D call: TRBD1 (5 bases). The CDR3 length is 16 residues. Germline V lookup: CDR1 MGHRA, CDR2 YSYEKL. Trimming removed 2 bases at V and 0 bases at J, with 13 bases between. CDR3 coding DNA: TGCGCCAGCAGCCAACATTGGGGCGGGATGAACACTGAAGCTTTCTTT. Its translation: CASSQHWGGMNTEAFF.

This sequence joins TRBV15 and TRBJ1-6, with a tentative D call TRBD1 (5 bases). Germline V gives CDR1 LNHNV, CDR2 YYDKDF (reference sequence). CDR3 length: 16 amino acids. Trimming took off 5 bases at V and 8 bases at J, with 19 bases between the two ends. The CDR3 region has the DNA TGTGCCACCAGCTTTGGGGTGGGCCAGGGAGATTCACCCCTCCACTTT. Its protein is CATSFGVGQGDSPLHF.

This clonotype showed up just a few times. The chain recombines TRBV15 with TRBJ2-6; no clear D gene. This CDR3 has 16 amino acids. V lost 1 base, J lost 0 bases, and 7 bases lay in between. The germline gives CDR1 LNHNV, CDR2 YYDKDF (reference sequence). CDR3 nucleotides: TGTGCCACCAGCAGAGGGGTGGACTCTGGGGCCAACGTCCTGACTTTC. Protein: CATSRGVDSGANVLTF.

The chain has TRBV9 and TRBJ2-5; no clear D gene. Germline V gene data show CDR1 as SGDLS and CDR2 as YYNGEE. The CDR3 sequence is 15 residues long. V was trimmed by 0 bases and J by 5 bases, leaving 14 bases between them. CDR3 protein: CASSVETGFGETQYF. The CDR3 nucleotides read TGTGCCAGCAGCGTAGAAACCGGTTTCGGTGAGACCCAGTACTTC.

This clonotype has ten or more counts. CDR3 sequence (DNA): TGTGCCAGCTGGAGGGACAGCACAGATACGCAGTATTTT. Translating gives CASWRDSTDTQYF. This chain uses TRBV2 with TRBJ2-3; D may be TRBD2 (6 bases). The CDR3 is 13 amino acids. Between the trimmed V and J ends, which lost 8 bases and 0 bases, there was a span of 9 bases. Per the germline V gene, CDR1 is SNHLY and CDR2 is FYNNEI.

This clonotype was observed many times. The chain carries TRBV27 and TRBJ2-1; 11 bases agree with TRBD2. CDR1 is MNHEY and CDR2 is SMNVEV in the germline V gene (reference sequence). Trimming removed 2 bases from V and 8 bases from J; junction bases left unmatched: 8. CDR3 length: 16 residues. CDR3 bases: TGTGCCAGCAGTTTAAGGGCTAGCGGGAGGCCCCATGAGCAGTTCTTC. The encoded protein is CASSLRASGRPHEQFF.

This clonotype has at least ten counts. The chain is built from TRBV28 and TRBJ2-5; TRBD2 matches at 8 bases. Germline V gene sequence: CDR1 MDHEN, CDR2 SYDVKM. This CDR3 has 15 amino acids. Trimming cost V 5 bases and J 0 bases; bases outside gene matches: 5. As DNA, the CDR3 is TGTGCCAGCAGTCGTAGCGGGATTCACCAAGAGACCCAGTACTTC. It specifies CASSRSGIHQETQYF.

The table lists this clonotype with many counts. The chain recombines TRBV30 with TRBJ2-4; 8 bases map to TRBD2. CDR3 length equals 17 residues. Unmatched junction bases numbered 7, after V lost 0 bases and J lost 0 bases. CDR1 is GTSNPN and CDR2 is SVGIG in the germline V gene (reference sequence). The CDR3 DNA follows: TGTGCCTGGAGTGTCAGTGGGCTAGCGGGAGCCAAAAACATTCAGTACTTC. Amino acid sequence: CAWSVSGLAGAKNIQYF. Full variable domain (outside the CDR3, taken from reference TRBV30 and TRBJ2-4): SQTIHQWPATLVQPVGSPLSLECTVEGTSNPNLYWYRQAAGRGLQLLFYSVGIGQISSEVPQNLSASRPQDRQFILSSKKLLLSDSGFYLCAWSVSGLAGAKNIQYFGAGTRLSVL.

This clonotype was seen more than once but under ten times. The chain joins TRBV5-6 to TRBJ2-1; possible D gene TRBD2, 6 bases. CDR1 SGHDT and CDR2 YYEEEE come from the germline V gene. CDR3 length: 17 residues. V was clipped by 3 bases and J by 0 bases, with 16 bases between them. The CDR3 DNA reads TGTGCCAGCAGCTGGGGCATAGCGGCGAGCTCCTACAATGAGCAGTTCTTC. Protein: CASSWGIAASSYNEQFF.

In its sample, this clonotype was seen many times. The CDR3, as DNA: TGTGCCAGCAGCTCCCCTAGCGGGCTCTCCTACGAGCAGTACTTC. Translation: CASSSPSGLSYEQYF. This sequence joins TRBV6-1 and TRBJ2-7; 8 bases map to TRBD2. From germline, CDR1 is MNHNS and CDR2 SASEGT. This CDR3 spans 15 amino acids. The junction had 7 bases not matched to a gene; V was cut back by 6 bases and J by 0 bases.